The rows below give T cell receptor beta chains drawn from one sample of a study of blood T cell repertoires in COVID-19. The assay was immunoSEQ multiplex PCR, and TCRdb's table has in-frame clones only and misses some. The sample holds 310,000 or so clones; around nine tenths are singletons and the top ten take about 9.5%. Specimen: PBMCs or T cells enriched from blood (not recorded which). These receptors came from a woman in her forties who had recovered from COVID-19. Each CDR3 is given with its conserved first and last residue. Each record gives: V gene, D gene, J gene, clone size, CDR3 DNA, CDR3 protein. The D gene is left open where the match is weak. Size is stated for part of the rows, as once, few or many counts, or as a class when the clone is expanded.

v_gene: TRBV25-1
d_gene: .
j_gene: TRBJ2-7
abundance: once
CDR3nt: TGTGCCAGCAGTGACCCAGGGGGGTCCTACGAGCAGTACTTC
CDR3aa: CASSDPGGSYEQYF

v_gene: TRBV6-6
d_gene: TRBD2
j_gene: TRBJ2-7
abundance: .
CDR3nt: TGTGCCAGCAGTCGAGGAGCGGGGGCAATTTCCTACGAGCAGTACTTC
CDR3aa: CASSRGAGAISYEQYF

v_gene: TRBV7-3
d_gene: .
j_gene: TRBJ2-1
abundance: .
CDR3nt: TGTGCCAGCAGCCCCGGGACTCTCCCCTACAATGAGCAGTTCTTC
CDR3aa: CASSPGTLPYNEQFF

v_gene: TRBV11-1
d_gene: TRBD1
j_gene: TRBJ2-1
abundance: .
CDR3nt: TGTGCCAGCAGCTTAGAGGGACAGGGCTACAATGAGCAGTTCTTC
CDR3aa: CASSLEGQGYNEQFF

v_gene: TRBV19
d_gene: .
j_gene: TRBJ2-1
abundance: .
CDR3nt: TGTGCCAGTAGTAGAGGGCCAGATAATTCCTACAATGAGCAGTTCTTC
CDR3aa: CASSRGPDNSYNEQFF

v_gene: TRBV11-2
d_gene: TRBD2
j_gene: TRBJ2-1
abundance: few
CDR3nt: TGTGCCAGCAGCCCGCGGACTAGCGACCGATACAATGAGCAGTTCTTC
CDR3aa: CASSPRTSDRYNEQFF

v_gene: TRBV29-1
d_gene: TRBD2
j_gene: TRBJ2-1
abundance: once
CDR3nt: TGCAGCGTCCCGAGCCCAAGGACTAGCGGGGGCTTAGGGTACAATGAGCAGTTCTTC
CDR3aa: CSVPSPRTSGGLGYNEQFF

v_gene: TRBV6-6
d_gene: .
j_gene: TRBJ1-1
abundance: .
CDR3nt: TGTGCCAGCGCCGGTGCTGAAGCTTTCTTT
CDR3aa: CASAGAEAFF

v_gene: TRBV7-6
d_gene: .
j_gene: TRBJ2-1
abundance: .
CDR3nt: TGTGCCAGCAGGGAGGGACTCTCTTACAATGAGCAGTTCTTC
CDR3aa: CASREGLSYNEQFF

v_gene: TRBV28
d_gene: .
j_gene: TRBJ2-7
abundance: once
CDR3nt: TGTGCCAGCAGTCCCCAGAATTACGAGCAGTACTTC
CDR3aa: CASSPQNYEQYF

v_gene: TRBV7-9
d_gene: .
j_gene: TRBJ1-5
abundance: .
CDR3nt: TGTGCCAGCAGCTTTGGGTCAGGGGCCCCTCAGCCCCAGCATTTT
CDR3aa: CASSFGSGAPQPQHF

v_gene: TRBV12-3/TRBV12-4
d_gene: .
j_gene: TRBJ2-3
abundance: .
CDR3nt: TGTGCCAGCAGTTCGAGTAGCAGAGATACGCAGTATTTT
CDR3aa: CASSSSSRDTQYF

v_gene: TRBV7-8
d_gene: TRBD1
j_gene: TRBJ1-5
abundance: .
CDR3nt: TGTGCCAGCAGCTCGGGACAGGGGGCTCGTCAGCCCCAGCATTTT
CDR3aa: CASSSGQGARQPQHF

v_gene: TRBV6-2/TRBV6-3
d_gene: .
j_gene: TRBJ2-3
abundance: .
CDR3nt: TGTGCCAGCAGTTCCTTCGGCCAGGCCTTCAATCAGCCCCAGTATTTT
CDR3aa: CASSSFGQAFNQPQYF

v_gene: TRBV12-3/TRBV12-4
d_gene: TRBD1
j_gene: TRBJ2-7
abundance: .
CDR3nt: TGTGCCAGCAGTATGACAGGGGGAGAGCAGTACTTC
CDR3aa: CASSMTGGEQYF

v_gene: TRBV7-2
d_gene: TRBD2
j_gene: TRBJ2-1
abundance: .
CDR3nt: TGTGCCAGCAGCCTCGGGCTAGCGGGAGGGGTTGAGCAGTTCTTC
CDR3aa: CASSLGLAGGVEQFF

v_gene: TRBV10-3
d_gene: TRBD2
j_gene: TRBJ2-7
abundance: .
CDR3nt: TGTGCCGCCCTAGCGGGAGAGCTCATACCCTCCTACGAGCAGTACTTC
CDR3aa: CAALAGELIPSYEQYF

v_gene: TRBV5-3
d_gene: TRBD2
j_gene: TRBJ2-7
abundance: few
CDR3nt: TGTGCCAGAAGCGGAGGACTAGCTCCCTACGAGCAGTACTTC
CDR3aa: CARSGGLAPYEQYF

v_gene: TRBV24-1
d_gene: .
j_gene: TRBJ2-7
abundance: .
CDR3nt: TGTGCCACCAGCGCCAGAAACTCCTACGAGCAGTACTTC
CDR3aa: CATSARNSYEQYF

v_gene: TRBV12-3/TRBV12-4
d_gene: .
j_gene: TRBJ2-5
abundance: .
CDR3nt: TGTGCCAGCAGTTTAGCGCAGGGAGAGACCCAGTACTTC
CDR3aa: CASSLAQGETQYF

v_gene: TRBV19
d_gene: TRBD1
j_gene: TRBJ1-5
abundance: .
CDR3nt: TGTGCCAGTAGTATATGGGCGGGACAGGGGGCCAATCAGCCCCAGCATTTT
CDR3aa: CASSIWAGQGANQPQHF

v_gene: TRBV27
d_gene: .
j_gene: TRBJ1-1
abundance: .
CDR3nt: TGTGCCAGCAGTTTTACACCGAACACTGAAGCTTTCTTT
CDR3aa: CASSFTPNTEAFF

v_gene: TRBV11-3
d_gene: TRBD2
j_gene: TRBJ2-7
abundance: once
CDR3nt: TGTGCCAGCAGCCTCCGGACTAGCGGGAGCTACGAGCAGTACTTC
CDR3aa: CASSLRTSGSYEQYF

v_gene: TRBV10-3
d_gene: TRBD1
j_gene: TRBJ1-5
abundance: .
CDR3nt: TGTGCCATCAGTCGTACAGGGGAGGTCGGCAATCAGCCCCAGCATTTT
CDR3aa: CAISRTGEVGNQPQHF

v_gene: TRBV7-2
d_gene: TRBD1
j_gene: TRBJ2-7
abundance: .
CDR3nt: TGTGCCAGCAGCTCCGGGACAGTCTCCTACGAGCAGTACTTC
CDR3aa: CASSSGTVSYEQYF

v_gene: TRBV28
d_gene: .
j_gene: TRBJ2-5
abundance: .
CDR3nt: TGTGCCAGCAGTTTATTGGCGGAAGAGACCCAGTACTTC
CDR3aa: CASSLLAEETQYF

v_gene: TRBV5-5
d_gene: .
j_gene: TRBJ1-5
abundance: .
CDR3nt: TGTGCCAGCAGCTTGGAAGGGGATAATCAGCCCCAGCATTTT
CDR3aa: CASSLEGDNQPQHF

v_gene: TRBV7-9
d_gene: .
j_gene: TRBJ2-7
abundance: .
CDR3nt: TGTGCCAGCAGCTTAGGGACAATCAACGAGCAGTACTTC
CDR3aa: CASSLGTINEQYF

v_gene: TRBV7-2
d_gene: .
j_gene: TRBJ1-1
abundance: .
CDR3nt: TGTGCCAGCAGCTTAGGCAGGGGGAACACTGAAGCTTTCTTT
CDR3aa: CASSLGRGNTEAFF

v_gene: TRBV29-1
d_gene: .
j_gene: TRBJ2-2
abundance: .
CDR3nt: TGCAGCGTTGGGTCTAACGCGAACACCGGGGAGCTGTTTTTT
CDR3aa: CSVGSNANTGELFF

v_gene: TRBV6-2/TRBV6-3
d_gene: TRBD1
j_gene: TRBJ1-2
abundance: .
CDR3nt: TGTGCCAGCAGTCGACAGGGCTATGGCTACACCTTC
CDR3aa: CASSRQGYGYTF

v_gene: TRBV7-8
d_gene: .
j_gene: TRBJ1-1
abundance: .
CDR3nt: TGTGCCAGCAGCTTAGCAGCCAGGGCCACTGAAGCTTTCTTT
CDR3aa: CASSLAARATEAFF

v_gene: TRBV7-8
d_gene: TRBD1
j_gene: TRBJ2-2
abundance: .
CDR3nt: TGTGCCAGCAGGGGGGACAGGGGGCGTTCGGGCACCGGGGAGCTGTTTTTT
CDR3aa: CASRGDRGRSGTGELFF

v_gene: TRBV6-5
d_gene: .
j_gene: TRBJ2-1
abundance: .
CDR3nt: TGTGCCAGCAGTTATGGGACAGAGCAGTTCTTC
CDR3aa: CASSYGTEQFF

v_gene: TRBV21-1
d_gene: .
j_gene: TRBJ2-5
abundance: .
CDR3nt: TGTGCCAGCAGCAACGGGACACAAGAGACCCAGTACTTC
CDR3aa: CASSNGTQETQYF

v_gene: TRBV4-3
d_gene: TRBD1
j_gene: TRBJ2-4
abundance: .
CDR3nt: TGCGCCAGCAGCCCGACTTTACGGGACAGGGGGATCCTAGCCAAAAACATTCAGTACTTC
CDR3aa: CASSPTLRDRGILAKNIQYF

v_gene: TRBV14
d_gene: .
j_gene: TRBJ2-7
abundance: .
CDR3nt: TGTGCCAGCAGCCAAGTTCTGTCCGTCGAGCAGTACTTC
CDR3aa: CASSQVLSVEQYF

v_gene: TRBV29-1
d_gene: .
j_gene: TRBJ2-5
abundance: .
CDR3nt: TGCAGCTCGAAGGAGGGGGCTCAAGAGACCCAGTACTTC
CDR3aa: CSSKEGAQETQYF

v_gene: TRBV18
d_gene: TRBD2
j_gene: TRBJ2-7
abundance: .
CDR3nt: TGTGCCAGCTCACCTCAGGGACTAGCGGGATGGGAGCAGTACTTC
CDR3aa: CASSPQGLAGWEQYF

v_gene: TRBV7-9
d_gene: .
j_gene: TRBJ2-7
abundance: .
CDR3nt: TGTGCCAGCAGCTTAGACTCCGCAGGGCTCTCCTACGAGCAGTACTTC
CDR3aa: CASSLDSAGLSYEQYF

v_gene: TRBV28
d_gene: .
j_gene: TRBJ1-6
abundance: .
CDR3nt: TGTGCCAGCAGTGTCACATGGAGCTCCTATAATTCACCCCTCCACTTT
CDR3aa: CASSVTWSSYNSPLHF

v_gene: TRBV2
d_gene: TRBD2
j_gene: TRBJ2-7
abundance: .
CDR3nt: TGTGCCAGCAGAGACCGAACTAGCGGGAGTTACGAGCAGTACTTC
CDR3aa: CASRDRTSGSYEQYF

v_gene: TRBV14
d_gene: TRBD1
j_gene: TRBJ2-7
abundance: .
CDR3nt: TGTGCCAGCAGCCATACAACTTATGACAGGGTCCTACAGTACGAGCAGTACTTC
CDR3aa: CASSHTTYDRVLQYEQYF

v_gene: TRBV5-4
d_gene: TRBD2
j_gene: TRBJ2-7
abundance: once
CDR3nt: TGTGCCAGCAGCTTGACTAGCGGTTCCTACGAGCAGTACTTC
CDR3aa: CASSLTSGSYEQYF

v_gene: TRBV28
d_gene: .
j_gene: TRBJ1-1
abundance: once
CDR3nt: TGTGCCAGCAGTTTATTGGCGGCGAACACTGAAGCTTTCTTT
CDR3aa: CASSLLAANTEAFF

v_gene: TRBV30
d_gene: TRBD1
j_gene: TRBJ1-2
abundance: .
CDR3nt: TGTGCCTACCAACAGGGGGACTATGGCTACACCTTC
CDR3aa: CAYQQGDYGYTF

v_gene: TRBV4-3
d_gene: TRBD1
j_gene: TRBJ1-1
abundance: .
CDR3nt: TGCGCCAGCAGCCTCACGACAGGGAGTCACACTGAAGCTTTCTTT
CDR3aa: CASSLTTGSHTEAFF